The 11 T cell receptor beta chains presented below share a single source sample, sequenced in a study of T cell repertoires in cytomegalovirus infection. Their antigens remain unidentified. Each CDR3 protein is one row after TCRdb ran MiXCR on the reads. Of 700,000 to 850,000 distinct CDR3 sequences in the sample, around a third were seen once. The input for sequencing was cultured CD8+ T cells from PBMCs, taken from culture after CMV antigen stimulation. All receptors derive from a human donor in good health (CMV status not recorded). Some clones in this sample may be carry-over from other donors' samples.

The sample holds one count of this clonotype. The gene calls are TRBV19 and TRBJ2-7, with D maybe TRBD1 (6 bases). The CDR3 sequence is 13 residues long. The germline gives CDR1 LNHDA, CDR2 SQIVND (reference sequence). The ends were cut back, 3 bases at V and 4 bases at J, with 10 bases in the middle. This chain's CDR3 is CASSIYREYEQYF. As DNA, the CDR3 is TGTGCCAGTAGTATTTACAGGGAATACGAGCAGTACTTC.

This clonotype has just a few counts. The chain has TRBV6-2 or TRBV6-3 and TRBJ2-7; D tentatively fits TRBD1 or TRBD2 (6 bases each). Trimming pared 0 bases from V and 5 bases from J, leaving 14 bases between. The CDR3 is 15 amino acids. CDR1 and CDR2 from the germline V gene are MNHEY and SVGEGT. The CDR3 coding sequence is TGTGCCAGCAGTTACTCTCTAGGGGGGACCCACGAGCAGTACGTC. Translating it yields CASSYSLGGTHEQYV.

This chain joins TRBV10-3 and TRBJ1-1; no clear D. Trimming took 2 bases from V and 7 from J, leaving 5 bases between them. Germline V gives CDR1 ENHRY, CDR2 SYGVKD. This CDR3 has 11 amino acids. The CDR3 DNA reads TGTGCCATCAGTGAGGACTATGAAGCTTTCTTT. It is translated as CAISEDYEAFF.

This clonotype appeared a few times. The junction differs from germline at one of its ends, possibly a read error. The CDR3 spells CASSLLSENTIYF. For the CDR3, the DNA is TGTGCCAGCAGCTTGTTGTCTGAAAACACCATATATTTT. The chain employs TRBV7-2 and TRBJ1-3; D gene unclear. The germline V gene has CDR1 SGHTA and CDR2 FQGNSA. CDR3 length equals 13 residues.

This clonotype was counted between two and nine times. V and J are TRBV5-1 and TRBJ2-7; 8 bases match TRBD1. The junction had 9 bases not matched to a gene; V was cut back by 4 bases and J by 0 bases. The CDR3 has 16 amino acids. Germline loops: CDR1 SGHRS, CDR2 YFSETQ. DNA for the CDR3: TGCGCCAGCAGCAGACCCGGGACAGGTAGCTCCTACGAGCAGTACTTC. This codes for CASSRPGTGSSYEQYF.

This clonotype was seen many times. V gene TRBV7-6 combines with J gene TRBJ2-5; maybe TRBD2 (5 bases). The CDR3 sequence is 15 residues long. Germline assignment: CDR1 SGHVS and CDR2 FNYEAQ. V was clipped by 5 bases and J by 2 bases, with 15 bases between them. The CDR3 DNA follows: TGTGCCAGCAGCCCGACTAACCTACTTCAAGAGACCCAGTACTTC. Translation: CASSPTNLLQETQYF.

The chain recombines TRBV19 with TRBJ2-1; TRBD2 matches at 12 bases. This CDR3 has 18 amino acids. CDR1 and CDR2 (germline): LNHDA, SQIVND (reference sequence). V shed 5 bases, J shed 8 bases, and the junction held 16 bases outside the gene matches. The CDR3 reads CASSLGDLAGGAGDEQFF. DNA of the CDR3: TGTGCCAGTAGTTTGGGGGATCTAGCGGGGGGGGCTGGCGATGAGCAGTTCTTC.

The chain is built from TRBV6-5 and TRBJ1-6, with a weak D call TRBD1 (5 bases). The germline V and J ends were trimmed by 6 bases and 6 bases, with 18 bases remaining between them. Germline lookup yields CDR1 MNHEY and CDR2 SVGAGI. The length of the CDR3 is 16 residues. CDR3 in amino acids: CASSPFGARGNSPLHF. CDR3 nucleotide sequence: TGTGCCAGCAGCCCCTTTGGGGCAAGGGGTAATTCACCCCTCCACTTT.

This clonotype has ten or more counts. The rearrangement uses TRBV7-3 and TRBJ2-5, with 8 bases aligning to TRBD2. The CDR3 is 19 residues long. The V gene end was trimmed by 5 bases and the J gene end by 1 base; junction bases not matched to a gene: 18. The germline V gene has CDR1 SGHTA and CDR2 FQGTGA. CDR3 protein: CASSERPTGGGGPQETQYF. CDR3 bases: TGTGCCAGCAGCGAACGCCCGACGGGGGGCGGGGGGCCCCAAGAGACCCAGTACTTC.

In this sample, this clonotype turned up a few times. Here the CDR3 reads CASSSQGYTVNNEQFF. For the CDR3, the DNA is TGTGCCAGCAGCTCCCAAGGTTATACGGTAAACAATGAGCAGTTCTTC. The rearrangement joins TRBV11-1 to TRBJ2-1; D remains ambiguous. V was clipped by 4 bases and J by 5 bases, with 18 bases between them. Germline CDR1 SGHAT, CDR2 FQDESV (reference sequence). This CDR3 is built from 16 residues.

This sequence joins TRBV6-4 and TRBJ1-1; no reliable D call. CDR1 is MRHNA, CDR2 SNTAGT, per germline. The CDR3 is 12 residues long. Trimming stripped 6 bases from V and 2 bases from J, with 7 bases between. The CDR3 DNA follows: TGTGCCAGCAGGATATTAAACACTGAAGCTTTCTTT. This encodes CASRILNTEAFF.